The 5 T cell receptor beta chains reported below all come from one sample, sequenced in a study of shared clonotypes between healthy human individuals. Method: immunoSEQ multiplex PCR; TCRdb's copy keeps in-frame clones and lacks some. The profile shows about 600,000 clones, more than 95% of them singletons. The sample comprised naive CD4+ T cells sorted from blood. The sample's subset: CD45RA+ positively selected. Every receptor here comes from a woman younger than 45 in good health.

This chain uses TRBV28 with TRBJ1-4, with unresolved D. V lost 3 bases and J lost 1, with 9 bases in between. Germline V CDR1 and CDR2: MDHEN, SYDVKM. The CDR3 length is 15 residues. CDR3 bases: TGTGCCAGCAGTTTTGAGTCAGGAACTAATGAAAAACTGTTTTTT. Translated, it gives CASSFESGTNEKLFF.

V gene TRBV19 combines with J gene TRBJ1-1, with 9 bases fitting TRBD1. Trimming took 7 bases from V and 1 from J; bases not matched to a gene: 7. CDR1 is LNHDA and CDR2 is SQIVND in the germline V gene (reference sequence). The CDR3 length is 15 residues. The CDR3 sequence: CASNRPGQGNTEAFF. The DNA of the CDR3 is TGTGCCAGTAACCGACCGGGACAGGGGAACACTGAAGCTTTCTTT.

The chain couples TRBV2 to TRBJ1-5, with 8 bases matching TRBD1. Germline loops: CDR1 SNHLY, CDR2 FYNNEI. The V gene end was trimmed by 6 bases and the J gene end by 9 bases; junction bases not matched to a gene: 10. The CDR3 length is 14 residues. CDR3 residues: CASSGQGRDRPQHF. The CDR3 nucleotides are TGTGCCAGCAGCGGACAGGGTAGGGATCGGCCCCAGCATTTT.

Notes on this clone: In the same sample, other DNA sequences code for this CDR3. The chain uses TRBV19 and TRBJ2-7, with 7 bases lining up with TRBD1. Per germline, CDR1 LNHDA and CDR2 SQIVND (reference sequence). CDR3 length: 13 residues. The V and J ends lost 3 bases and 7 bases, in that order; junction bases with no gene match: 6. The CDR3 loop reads CASSIRTGDEQYF. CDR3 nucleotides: TGTGCCAGTAGTATTCGTACAGGGGATGAGCAGTACTTC.

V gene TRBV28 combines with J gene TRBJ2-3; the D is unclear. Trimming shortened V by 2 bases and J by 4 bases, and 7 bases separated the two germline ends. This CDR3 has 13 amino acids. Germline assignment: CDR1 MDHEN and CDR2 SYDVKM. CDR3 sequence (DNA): TGTGCCAGCAGTTTAGCAGGTTCAGATACGCAGTATTTT. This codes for CASSLAGSDTQYF.